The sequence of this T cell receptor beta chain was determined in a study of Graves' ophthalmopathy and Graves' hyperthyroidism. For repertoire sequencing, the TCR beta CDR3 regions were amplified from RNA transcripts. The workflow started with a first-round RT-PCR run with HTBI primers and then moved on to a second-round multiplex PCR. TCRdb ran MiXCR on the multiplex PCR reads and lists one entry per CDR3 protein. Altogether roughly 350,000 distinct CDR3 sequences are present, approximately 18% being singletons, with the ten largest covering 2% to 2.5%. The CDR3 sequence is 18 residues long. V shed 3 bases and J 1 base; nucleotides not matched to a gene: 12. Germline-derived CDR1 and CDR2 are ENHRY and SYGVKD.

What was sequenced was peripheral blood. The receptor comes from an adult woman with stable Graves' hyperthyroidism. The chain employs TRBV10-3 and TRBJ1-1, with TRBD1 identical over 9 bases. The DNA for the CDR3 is TGTGCCATCAGTGAAAGATACGACAGGGGGATAAAGAACACTGAAGCTTTCTTT. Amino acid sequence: CAISERYDRGIKNTEAFF.